The clone carrying this T cell receptor beta chain has at least ten counts. The antigen is undetermined. One end of the junction fails to match germline, which may point to a read error. An expansion of CD8+CD57+ cells by flow cytometry had been shown in patients chosen for sequencing. Among the patients, all had severe acquired aplastic anemia. The CDR3 is 11 amino acids. Looked up from germline, CDR1 is MNHNY and CDR2 is SVGAGI (reference sequence). The sample is drawn from a study of CD8+CD57+ T cells in acquired aplastic anemia. Study conclusions and caveats: Sharing between patients and controls was observed for over 25 CD8+ CDR3 sequences. Between patients and controls, CD8+ Simpson's diversity did not vary significantly.

Profiles of TCR beta VDJ and CDR3 were generated from a genomic DNA template. TCRdb processed the reads anew with MiXCR; each CDR3 protein has one entry. The repertoire holds 120,000 or so distinct CDR3 sequences, with approximately 40% as singletons. The chain uses TRBV6-6 and TRBJ2-5; D is possibly TRBD2 (5 bases). The sequence came from a human donor with aplastic anemia. Sequenced sample: sorted CD4+, CD8+, or CD8+CD57+ T cells (not recorded which) from PBMCs. Here the CDR3 reads CASTLGETKYF. Here the CDR3 DNA reads TGTGCCAGCACCCTCGGGGAGACCAAGTACTTC.